The 24 T cell receptor beta chains given below trace back to one sample, sequenced in a study of blood T cell repertoires in COVID-19. Only in-frame clones appear in the TCRdb table, and some are missing; sequencing was by immunoSEQ multiplex PCR. This sample has 200,000 to 300,000 clones; just under 90% occur once, and the top ten carry approximately 3.3%. Sequences were obtained from peripheral blood. All receptors come from a woman in her thirties or forties with acute or convalescent COVID-19.

The chain carries TRBV18 and TRBJ1-2, with D possibly matching TRBD1 (6 bases). This CDR3 is 13 amino acids long. V lost 3 bases and J lost 8, with 13 bases in between. From germline, CDR1 is KGHSH and CDR2 LQKENI. This CDR3 reads CASSPDRTGGYTF. In DNA form, the CDR3 reads TGTGCCAGCTCACCCGACAGGACGGGAGGCTACACCTTC.

The J gene is TRBJ1-5, the V gene TRBV10-3; TRBD1 is a possible D gene (5 bases). This CDR3 comprises 14 residues. Germline V gene sequence: CDR1 ENHRY, CDR2 SYGVKD. CDR3 sequence (DNA): TGTGCTTCCGGGGGTGAGGGTGGCAATCAGCCCCAGCATTTT. It translates to CASGGEGGNQPQHF.

In this sample, this clone turned up a few times. V is TRBV3-1 (or the pseudogene TRBV3-2) and J is TRBJ1-3, with 12 bases fitting TRBD1. The germline V gene has CDR1 LGHDT and CDR2 YNNKEL (reference sequence). Trimming cost V 0 bases and J 4 bases; bases outside gene matches: 10. There are 19 residues in the CDR3. Here the CDR3 DNA reads TGTGCCAGCAGCCAAGAGCTAATTGGGACAGGGGGCGCGGGAAACACCATATATTTT. Translation: CASSQELIGTGGAGNTIYF.

V is TRBV6-5 and J is TRBJ1-2; 7 bases line up with TRBD1. With 4 bases clipped from V and 14 bases from J, the junction kept 10 bases outside the gene matches. Germline V gives CDR1 MNHEY, CDR2 SVGAGI. This CDR3 is 12 amino acids long. CDR3 amino acids: CASSSLEGASTF. The CDR3 nucleotides are TGTGCCAGCAGTTCCTTAGAGGGGGCCTCAACCTTC.

The rearrangement links TRBV19 to TRBJ2-4; the D gene is possibly TRBD2 (6 bases). The germline gives CDR1 LNHDA, CDR2 SQIVND (reference sequence). Trimming shortened V by 1 base and J by 7 bases, and 17 bases separated the two germline ends. This CDR3 has 16 residues. The CDR3: CASSIGGSAGRNIQYF. CDR3 nucleotide sequence: TGTGCCAGTAGTATAGGGGGCAGCGCAGGGAGGAACATTCAGTACTTC.

This rearrangement joins TRBV5-1 to TRBJ1-2, with D unclear. Germline V CDR1 and CDR2: SGHRS, YFSETQ. This CDR3 comprises 15 residues. The germline V and J ends were trimmed by 4 bases and 6 bases, with 19 bases remaining between them. The CDR3 loop reads CASSTHQDGGDGYTF. The CDR3 bases are TGCGCCAGCAGCACTCACCAGGACGGCGGGGATGGCTACACCTTC.

The chain combines TRBV5-5 with TRBJ1-5; maybe TRBD1 (6 bases). The CDR3 is 16 residues long. Trimming took 3 bases from V and 2 from J, leaving 15 bases between them. Per germline, CDR1 SGHKS and CDR2 YYEKEE (reference sequence). The CDR3 here is CASSSNTGIGNQPQHF. The CDR3 nucleotides read TGTGCCAGCAGCTCTAACACAGGGATCGGCAATCAGCCCCAGCATTTT.

This clone has more than one count but fewer than ten. V is TRBV10-1 and J is TRBJ1-5, with a possible D match to TRBD1 (5 bases). This CDR3 region has 17 residues. The germline V gene has CDR1 WNHNN and CDR2 SYGVQD (reference sequence). The ends were cut back, 4 bases at V and 2 bases at J, with 18 bases in the middle. CDR3 amino acids: CASSAREGLGGNQPQHF. The CDR3 coding sequence is TGCGCCAGCAGTGCCAGGGAAGGACTAGGTGGCAATCAGCCCCAGCATTTT.

V is TRBV7-8 and J is TRBJ2-3; possible D gene TRBD2, 6 bases. This CDR3 is 16 amino acids long. Trimming left V 6 bases short and J 2 bases short, with 18 bases between. Germline CDR1 SGHVS, CDR2 FQNEAQ. The DNA for the CDR3 is TGTGCCAGCAGTGAACGGGACTCGGCAGCCACAGATACGCAGTATTTT. This translates into CASSERDSAATDTQYF.

The rearrangement links TRBV6-6 to TRBJ2-3, with TRBD1 as a possible D gene (5 bases). V was cut by 6 bases and J by 0 bases, with 16 bases left in between. Per the germline V gene, CDR1 is MNHNY and CDR2 is SVGAGI (reference sequence). This CDR3 contains 16 residues. The CDR3 DNA sequence: TGTGCCAGCAGCCTCAGACAGTTCTCTAGCACAGATACGCAGTATTTT. Residues: CASSLRQFSSTDTQYF.

This chain uses TRBV18 with TRBJ1-1; 12 nucleotides line up with TRBD1. Per germline, CDR1 KGHSH and CDR2 LQKENI. CDR3 length: 17 residues. V was clipped by 3 bases and J by 14 bases; unmatched bases: 19. The DNA for the CDR3 is TGTGCCAGCTCACCGACCCGTGGGACAGGGGGCCCCTGGGAAGGCTTCTTT. Protein product: CASSPTRGTGGPWEGFF.

The chain joins TRBV19 to TRBJ1-2; the D gene is possibly TRBD1 (5 bases). V lost 6 bases and J 5 bases, leaving 16 bases between the germline ends. CDR1 is LNHDA, CDR2 SQIVND, per germline (reference sequence). CDR3 length: 14 residues. CDR3 residues: CASSRGGDSYGYTF. The CDR3 DNA follows: TGTGCCAGTAGCCGCGGGGGGGACTCTTATGGCTACACCTTC. Full variable domain (remainder filled in from reference TRBV19 and TRBJ1-2): DGGITQSPKYLFRKEGQNVTLSCEQNLNHDAMYWYRQDPGQGLRLIYYSQIVNDFQKGDIAEGYSVSREKKESFPLTVTSAQKNPTAFYLCASSRGGDSYGYTFGSGTRLTVV.

The gene calls are TRBV14 and TRBJ2-1, with D possibly matching TRBD1 (6 bases). The V gene's germline CDR1 is SGHDN and CDR2 FVKESK. V was pared by 4 bases and J by 4 bases, with 14 bases between. The CDR3 extends over 15 amino acids. The CDR3 reads CASSPWTAPYNEQFF. CDR3 in DNA: TGTGCCAGCAGCCCCTGGACAGCTCCATACAATGAGCAGTTCTTC. Full variable domain (outside the CDR3, taken from reference TRBV14 and TRBJ2-1): EAGVTQFPSHSVIEKGQTVTLRCDPISGHDNLYWYRRVMGKEIKFLLHFVKESKQDESGMPNNRFLAERTGGTYSTLKVQPAELEDSGVYFCASSPWTAPYNEQFFGPGTRLTVL.

V usage is TRBV7-3 and J usage is TRBJ2-1; D not resolved. Looked up from germline, CDR1 is SGHTA and CDR2 is FQGTGA. The V gene lost 1 base and the J gene lost 0 bases, with 7 bases spanning the gap. This CDR3 comprises 15 residues. Here the CDR3 reads CASSLIRSSYNEQFF. The CDR3 nucleotides are TGTGCCAGCAGCTTAATTAGAAGCTCCTACAATGAGCAGTTCTTC.

This chain uses TRBV6-5 with TRBJ1-2, with D possibly being TRBD1 (6 bases). The V end lost 5 bases, the J end lost 7 bases, and 17 bases lay between the germline ends. Germline lookup yields CDR1 MNHEY and CDR2 SVGAGI. The CDR3 loop spans 14 amino acids. Written as DNA, the CDR3 is TGTGCCAGCAGTCTCGGGGGGGCTATGGTTGGCTACACCTTC. Its protein product is CASSLGGAMVGYTF.

V gene TRBV11-3 combines with J gene TRBJ1-4, with 7 bases lining up with TRBD1. V gave up 11 bases and J gave up 8 bases; unmatched junction bases: 11. The germline V gene encodes CDR1 SGHNT and CDR2 YENEEA. The CDR3 spans 13 residues. CDR3 residues: CAPCKGAWEKLFF. The DNA of the CDR3 is TGTGCCCCCTGCAAGGGGGCTTGGGAAAAACTGTTTTTT.

V and J are TRBV11-3 and TRBJ2-1; 14 bases match TRBD2. The germline CDR1 and CDR2 sequences are SGHNT and YENEEA. Trimming took 5 bases from V and 6 from J; bases not matched to a gene: 3. The CDR3 is 15 amino acids. Written as DNA, the CDR3 is TGTGCCAGCAGCCCCGGGACTAGCGGGAGCAATGAGCAGTTCTTC. Its protein product is CASSPGTSGSNEQFF.

The chain is built from TRBV6-6 and TRBJ2-5; D gene unclear. There are 15 residues in the CDR3. CDR1 is MNHNY and CDR2 is SVGAGI in the germline V gene (reference sequence). The ends were cut back, 0 bases at V and 4 bases at J, with 12 bases in the middle. The DNA of the CDR3 is TGTGCCAGCAGTTACTCACCAGGCCCGCGAGAGACCCAGTACTTC. Translation gives CASSYSPGPRETQYF.

In its sample, this clone was seen once. The chain is built from TRBV7-3 and TRBJ1-1; a possible D gene is TRBD1 (5 bases). The germline gives CDR1 SGHTA, CDR2 FQGTGA. V was trimmed by 4 bases and J by 0 bases, leaving 18 bases between them. This CDR3 contains 17 residues. The CDR3 protein is CASSSGQTAYMNTEAFF. DNA of the CDR3: TGTGCCAGCAGCTCAGGACAAACAGCTTACATGAACACTGAAGCTTTCTTT.

The rearrangement joins TRBV3-1 (or the pseudogene TRBV3-2) to TRBJ1-1; TRBD1 matches 11 bases. CDR3 length equals 17 residues. Trimming removed 1 base from V and 6 bases from J; junction bases left unmatched: 10. The germline CDR1 and CDR2 sequences are LGHDT and YNNKEL (reference sequence). The CDR3 protein is CASSQAPPGQGDPEAFF. The CDR3 DNA follows: TGTGCCAGCAGCCAAGCCCCCCCGGGACAGGGGGACCCTGAAGCTTTCTTT.

The gene calls are TRBV6-2 or TRBV6-3 and TRBJ2-2, with a tentative D call TRBD2 (5 bases). Germline lookup yields CDR1 MNHEY and CDR2 SVGEGT. The CDR3 runs 14 residues. V shed 2 bases and J shed 5 bases, with 9 bases lying between them. The CDR3 loop is CASSYVRGTGELFF. The CDR3 region has the DNA TGTGCCAGCAGTTACGTTCGGGGAACCGGGGAGCTGTTTTTT.

This clone was picked up one time. The chain links TRBV5-1 to TRBJ2-5; TRBD1 might be the D (6 bases). Trimming shortened V by 3 bases and J by 5 bases, and 17 bases separated the two germline ends. The CDR3 extends over 15 amino acids. Germline assignment: CDR1 SGHRS and CDR2 YFSETQ. The DNA for the CDR3 is TGCGCCAGCAGCTATACAGGGATCCGCCAGGAGACCCAGTACTTC. Encoded protein: CASSYTGIRQETQYF.

The rearrangement uses TRBV2 and TRBJ2-1, with 10 bases that match TRBD2. The germline gives CDR1 SNHLY, CDR2 FYNNEI. This CDR3 contains 14 residues. V was clipped by 7 bases and J by 6 bases; unmatched bases: 6. The CDR3 nucleotides are TGTGCCAGCATACAGCGGGGGGGGATCAATGAGCAGTTCTTC. This sequence encodes CASIQRGGINEQFF.

The chain is built from TRBV6-2 or TRBV6-3 and TRBJ2-3; D ambiguous. Germline V gives CDR1 MNHEY, CDR2 SVGEGT. CDR3 length equals 14 residues. V lost 5 bases and J lost 4, with 13 bases in between. The CDR3 DNA follows: TGTGCCAGCAGTGGAGTCACGAGTGCAGATACGCAGTATTTT. It is translated as CASSGVTSADTQYF.